These 5 T cell receptor beta chains were all obtained from the same sample, sequenced in a study of blood T cell repertoires in COVID-19. The repertoire was sequenced with immunoSEQ multiplex PCR; TCRdb's copy has only in-frame clones and lacks some. The sample includes around 150,000 clones, roughly 80% of them seen just once. Sample: peripheral blood. These receptors all stem from a man in his sixties who had recovered from COVID-19.

The chain carries TRBV2 and TRBJ1-4; D remains ambiguous. V dropped 9 bases and J dropped 0 bases, with 14 bases sitting between them. The CDR3 extends over 15 amino acids. Germline lookup yields CDR1 SNHLY and CDR2 FYNNEI. For the CDR3, the DNA is TGTGCCAGTGACGTTGATACAGCAACTAATGAAAAACTGTTTTTT. Residues: CASDVDTATNEKLFF.

This chain joins TRBV4-2 and TRBJ1-1; 8 bases align to TRBD1. V shed 4 bases and J 2 bases; nucleotides not matched to a gene: 9. From germline, CDR1 is LGHNA and CDR2 YNFKEQ. The length of the CDR3 is 16 residues. CDR3 nucleotide sequence: TGTGCCAGCAGCCGAGATTACGACAGGGGAAACACTGAAGCTTTCTTT. Protein sequence: CASSRDYDRGNTEAFF.

V is TRBV2 and J is TRBJ1-6, with no clear D. Germline V gene lookup returns CDR1 SNHLY and CDR2 FYNNEI. CDR3 size: 13 residues. Trimming removed 6 bases from V and 7 bases from J, with 10 bases in between. In DNA, the CDR3 is TGTGCCAGCAGCCCACTATTCAATTCACCCCTCCACTTT. Amino acid sequence: CASSPLFNSPLHF.

CDR3 protein: CASSPGLAGTYEQYF. The DNA of the CDR3 is TGTGCCAGCAGCCCCGGACTAGCGGGAACCTACGAGCAGTACTTC. This chain connects TRBV5-4 to TRBJ2-7; 12 nucleotides line up with TRBD2. This CDR3 is 15 amino acids long. After removal of 4 bases from V and 2 bases from J, the junction contained 4 bases not matched to a gene. From germline, CDR1 is SGHNT and CDR2 YYREEE (reference sequence).

This clone was observed a handful of times. J is TRBJ1-5 and V is TRBV6-2 or TRBV6-3, with 11 bases identical to TRBD1. The CDR3 spans 19 residues. The junction had 12 bases not matched to a gene; V was cut back by 0 bases and J by 5 bases. Per the germline V gene, CDR1 is MNHEY and CDR2 is SVGEGT. Written as DNA, the CDR3 is TGTGCCAGCAGTTACTCGCCATGGACAGGGGGCCCTCCTGATCAGCCCCAGCATTTT. Residues: CASSYSPWTGGPPDQPQHF.